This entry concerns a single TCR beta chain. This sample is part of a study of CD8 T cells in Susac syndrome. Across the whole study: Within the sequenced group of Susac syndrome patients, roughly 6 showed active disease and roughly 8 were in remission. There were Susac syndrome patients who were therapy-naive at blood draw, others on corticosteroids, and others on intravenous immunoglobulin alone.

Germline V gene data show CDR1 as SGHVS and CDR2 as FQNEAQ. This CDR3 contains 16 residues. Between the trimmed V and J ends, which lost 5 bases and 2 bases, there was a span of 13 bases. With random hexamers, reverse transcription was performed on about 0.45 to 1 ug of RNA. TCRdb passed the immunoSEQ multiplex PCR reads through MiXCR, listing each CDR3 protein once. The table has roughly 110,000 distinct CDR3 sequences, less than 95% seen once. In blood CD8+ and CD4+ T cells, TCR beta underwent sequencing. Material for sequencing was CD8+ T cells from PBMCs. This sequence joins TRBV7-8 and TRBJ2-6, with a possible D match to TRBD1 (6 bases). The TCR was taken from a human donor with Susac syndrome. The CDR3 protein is CASSPMRGTGANVLTF. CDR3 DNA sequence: TGTGCCAGCAGCCCTATGAGGGGGACTGGGGCCAACGTCCTGACTTTC.